This T cell receptor (beta chain) stems from a study of shared clonotypes between healthy human individuals. The study's findings and limits: With a few donors compared, about 5% of naive CD4 clonotypes were shared. A generally larger estimated richness was seen in naive subsets than in memory subsets.

The study ran the assay at deep level. Libraries were prepared by immunoSEQ multiplex PCR; TCRdb keeps only in-frame clonotypes and omits some of them. Counted here are around 2.1 million clones, approximately 94% occurring once; the ten biggest clones make up around 1.7%. Details on this clone: What it binds is not known.

The naive CD8 population came from CD45RO-negative cells selected for CCR7, without terminally differentiated effector memory CD45RA+ cells. V shed 3 bases, J shed 1 base, and the junction held 7 bases outside the gene matches. The germline gives CDR1 SGDLS, CDR2 YYNGEE. The CDR3 sequence is 15 residues long. Sequenced input: naive CD8+ T cells from PBMCs. The clonotype comes from a man in his late teens or twenties in good health. Some clones in this sample may be carry-over from other donors' samples. The chain links TRBV9 to TRBJ2-7; TRBD2 matches 7 bases. This CDR3 reads CASSAGPAGSYEQYF. The CDR3 DNA sequence: TGTGCCAGCAGCGCGGGTCCAGCGGGATCCTACGAGCAGTACTTC. The full variable domain, with the rest looked up from reference TRBV9 and TRBJ2-7, is DSGVTQTPKHLITATGQRVTLRCSPRSGDLSVYWYQQSLDQGLQFLIQYYNGEERAKGNILERFSAQQFPDLHSELNLSSLELGDSALYFCASSAGPAGSYEQYFGPGTRLTVT.